This T cell receptor (beta chain) was observed in a study of CD8+CD57+ T cells in acquired aplastic anemia. Sequencing involved patients with CD8+CD57+ cell expansion previously shown by flow cytometry. The CDR3 consists of 13 residues. Germline CDR1 is SNHLY and CDR2 is FYNNEI. Trimming left V 4 bases short and J 1 base short, with 7 bases between. Genomic DNA served as template for TCR beta VDJ and CDR3 profiling. TCRdb reprocessed the reads with MiXCR, giving one entry per CDR3 protein. The data hold nearly 60,000 distinct CDR3 sequences, with about 56% observed a single time. The sequencing input was sorted CD4+, CD8+, or CD8+CD57+ T cells (not recorded which) from PBMCs. This TCR came from a human donor with aplastic anemia. This sequence joins TRBV2 and TRBJ1-1, with D uncertain. The CDR3 spells CASSVRPNTEAFF. CDR3 DNA sequence: TGTGCCAGCAGTGTCAGGCCGAACACTGAAGCTTTCTTT.